Listed below are T cell receptor beta chains from one sample, sequenced in a study of blood T cell repertoires in COVID-19. Sequencing used immunoSEQ multiplex PCR; TCRdb keeps in-frame clones, though not all of them. The data show approximately 310,000 clones, 89% seen once. The source material was PBMCs or T cells enriched from blood (not recorded which). The receptors originated from a man aged 60 to 69 who had recovered from COVID-19. The CDR3 runs from the conserved cysteine through the conserved F or W. Each record gives: J gene, V gene, D gene, clone size, CDR3 DNA, CDR3 protein. A D gene is named only where the DNA matches it firmly. Not all rows give a size; the values are once, few, many and, for expanded clones, a class.

>TRBJ2-7|TRBV5-1|TRBD1|.
TGCGCCAGCAGCTCGCCGGGACAGGGGGCCTACGAGCAGTACTTC
CASSSPGQGAYEQYF
>TRBJ2-7|TRBV28|.|once
TGTGCCAGCACTCGGATGGTGGGAGCCATCTACGAGCAGTACTTC
CASTRMVGAIYEQYF
>TRBJ1-6|TRBV12-3/TRBV12-4|.|.
TGTGCCAGCAGTTTTATGTCCAGATCACCCCTCCACTTT
CASSFMSRSPLHF
>TRBJ1-3|TRBV7-8|.|once
TGTGCCAGCAGCCATAGCGGGCAGGGCATGAACACCATATATTTT
CASSHSGQGMNTIYF
>TRBJ2-5|TRBV28|TRBD1|.
TGTGCCAGCAGCTCCCCCGGGACAGGGGGCTGGGAGACCCAGTACTTC
CASSSPGTGGWETQYF
>TRBJ2-5|TRBV27|.|.
TGTGCCAGCCGTAACGTGCACCTTCTGGCAGAGACCCAGTACTTC
CASRNVHLLAETQYF
>TRBJ2-7|TRBV5-1|.|.
TGCGCCAGCAGCTTCGAGGGCCACCGGACCTACGAGCAGTACTTC
CASSFEGHRTYEQYF
>TRBJ1-1|TRBV9|TRBD1|.
TGTGCCAGCAGCGTAGAGGACAGGGTCACTGAAGCTTTCTTT
CASSVEDRVTEAFF
>TRBJ2-7|TRBV18|.|once
TGTGCCAGCTCACCACCTACAACAGGGAGATCCTACGAGCAGTACTTC
CASSPPTTGRSYEQYF
>TRBJ2-7|TRBV4-1|TRBD2|.
TGCGCCAGCAGCCAAGGGGCGGGGGGCGTCATCTACGAGCAGTACTTC
CASSQGAGGVIYEQYF
>TRBJ1-5|TRBV19|.|.
TGTGCCAGTAGTTTAAACAGAAATCAGCCCCAGCATTTT
CASSLNRNQPQHF
>TRBJ1-5|TRBV19|TRBD1|once
TGTGCCAGTAGTCCGTGGAGGACAGGGGGCGGTCAGCCCCAGCATTTT
CASSPWRTGGGQPQHF
>TRBJ1-1|TRBV27|.|.
TGTGCCAGCAGGCCGGGACCAGGGATGGGGGGAAACACTGAAGCTTTCTTT
CASRPGPGMGGNTEAFF
>TRBJ2-5|TRBV7-7|TRBD2|.
TGTGCTAGCAGCTTAGACAGCGGGAGGGCCCTCGGGACCCAGTACTTC
CASSLDSGRALGTQYF
>TRBJ2-2|TRBV25-1|.|.
TGTGCCAGCAGTAAACAGGGGGGGTACACCGGGGAGCTGTTTTTT
CASSKQGGYTGELFF
>TRBJ2-3|TRBV4-1|TRBD2|.
TGCGCCAGCAGCCATACGCCCTTAGCGGGAGAAGGAGATACGCAGTATTTT
CASSHTPLAGEGDTQYF